This T cell receptor beta chain stems from a study of cytomegalovirus exposure and HLA in healthy donors. The primer mix had 60 Vbeta and 13 Jbeta primers. This table comes from immunoSEQ multiplex PCR, and its TCRdb copy is limited to in-frame clones, with some not included. Among around 140,000 clones listed, 88% were seen once. The germline V and J ends were trimmed by 7 bases and 1 base, with 7 bases remaining between them. Germline CDR1 is SNHLY and CDR2 is FYNNEI. The CDR3 has 13 amino acids. On this clone itself: What it recognizes is unknown.

Study findings and constraints: With high specificity and sensitivity, the classifier reportedly diagnosed cytomegalovirus status. There were some V segments, including TRBV6-2 and TRBV6-3, excluded as indistinguishable. Immune exposure information available was restricted to CMV serostatus. As a later analysis revealed, the rate of TCR association differed by HLA locus, with DRB1 most and HLA-C fewest.

This sequence was found in a middle-aged woman in good health and CMV-seronegative. The chain combines TRBV2 with TRBJ2-2; weak D call: TRBD1 (5 bases). Sequenced: PBMCs. CDR3 sequence (DNA): TGTGCCAGCATAGGGGAGAACACCGGGGAGCTGTTTTTT. This codes for CASIGENTGELFF.